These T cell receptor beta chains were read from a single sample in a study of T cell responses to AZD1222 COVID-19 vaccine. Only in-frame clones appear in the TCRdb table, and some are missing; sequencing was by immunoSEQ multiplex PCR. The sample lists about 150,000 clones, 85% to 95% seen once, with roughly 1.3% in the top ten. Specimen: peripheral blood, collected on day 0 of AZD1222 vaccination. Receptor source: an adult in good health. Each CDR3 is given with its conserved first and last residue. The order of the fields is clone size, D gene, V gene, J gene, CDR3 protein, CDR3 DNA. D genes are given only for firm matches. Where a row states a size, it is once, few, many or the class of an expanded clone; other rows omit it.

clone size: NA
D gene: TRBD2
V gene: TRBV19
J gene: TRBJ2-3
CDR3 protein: CASSNRKRWGSAGSTDTQYF
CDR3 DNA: TGTGCCAGTAGTAATCGTAAGCGATGGGGATCAGCGGGGAGCACAGATACGCAGTATTTT

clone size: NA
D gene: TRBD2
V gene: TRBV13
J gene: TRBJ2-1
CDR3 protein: CASSPPLAGGNNEQFF
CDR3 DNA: TGTGCCAGCAGCCCACCGTTAGCGGGGGGTAACAATGAGCAGTTCTTC

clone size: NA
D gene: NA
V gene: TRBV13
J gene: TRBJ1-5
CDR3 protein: CASSLDPGQPQHF
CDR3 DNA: TGTGCCAGCAGCTTAGACCCGGGTCAGCCCCAGCATTTT

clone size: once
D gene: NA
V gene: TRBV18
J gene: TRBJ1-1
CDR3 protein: CASSPPVTRTEAFF
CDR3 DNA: TGTGCCAGCTCACCACCGGTTACCAGGACTGAAGCTTTCTTT

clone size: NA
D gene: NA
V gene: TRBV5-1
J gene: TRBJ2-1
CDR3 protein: CASSLTGHTYNEQFF
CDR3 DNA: TGCGCCAGCAGCTTGACGGGACATACCTACAATGAGCAGTTCTTC

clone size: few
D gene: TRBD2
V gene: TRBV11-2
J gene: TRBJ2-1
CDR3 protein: CASSGTSGAGDEQFF
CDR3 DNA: TGTGCCTCCTCCGGGACTAGCGGGGCCGGCGATGAGCAGTTCTTC

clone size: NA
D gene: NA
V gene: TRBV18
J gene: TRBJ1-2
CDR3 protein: CASSPQGTLEGGYTF
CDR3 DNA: TGTGCCAGCTCACCACAGGGGACCCTGGAAGGCGGCTACACCTTC

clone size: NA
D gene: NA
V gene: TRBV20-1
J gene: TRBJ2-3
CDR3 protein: CSAVIADTQYF
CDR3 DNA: TGCAGTGCTGTCATCGCGGATACGCAGTATTTT

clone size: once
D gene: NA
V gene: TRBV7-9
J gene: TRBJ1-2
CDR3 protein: CATPVGENVYGYTF
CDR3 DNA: TGTGCCACACCGGTAGGGGAAAACGTTTATGGCTACACCTTC

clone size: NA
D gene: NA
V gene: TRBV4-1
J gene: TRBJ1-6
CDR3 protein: CASSPPRAGSPLHF
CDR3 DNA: TGCGCCAGCAGCCCTCCGAGGGCTGGCTCACCCCTCCACTTT

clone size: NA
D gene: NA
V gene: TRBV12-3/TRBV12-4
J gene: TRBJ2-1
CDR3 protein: CASSGLGRSEQFF
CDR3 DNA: TGTGCCAGCTCTGGCCTAGGTCGTAGTGAGCAGTTCTTC

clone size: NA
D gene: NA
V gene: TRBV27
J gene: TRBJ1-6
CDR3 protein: CASSLEGGNSPLHF
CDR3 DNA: TGTGCCAGCAGTTTGGAAGGGGGTAATTCACCCCTCCACTTT

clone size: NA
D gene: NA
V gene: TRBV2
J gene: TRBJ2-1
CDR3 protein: CASPSRRTATYNEQFF
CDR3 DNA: TGTGCCAGCCCCTCCCGGAGGACTGCCACCTACAATGAGCAGTTCTTC

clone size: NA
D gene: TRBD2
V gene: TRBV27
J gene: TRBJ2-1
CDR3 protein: CASSLSPAGGGNEQFF
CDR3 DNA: TGTGCCAGCAGTTTATCACCAGCGGGAGGGGGCAATGAGCAGTTCTTC

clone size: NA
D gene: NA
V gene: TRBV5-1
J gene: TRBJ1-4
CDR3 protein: CASSPGRGLGSSEKLFF
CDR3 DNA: TGCGCCAGCAGCCCGGGACGGGGGTTAGGGTCTAGTGAAAAACTGTTTTTT

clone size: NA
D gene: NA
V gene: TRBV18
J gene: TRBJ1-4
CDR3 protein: CASSRGLTNEKLFF
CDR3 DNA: TGTGCCAGCTCCCGTGGACTCACTAATGAAAAACTGTTTTTT

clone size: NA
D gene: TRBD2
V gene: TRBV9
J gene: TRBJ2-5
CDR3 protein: CASSPRLAGPRETQYF
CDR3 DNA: TGTGCCAGCAGCCCCAGACTAGCGGGGCCGCGGGAGACCCAGTACTTC

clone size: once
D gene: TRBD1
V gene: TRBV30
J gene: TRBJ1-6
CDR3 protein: CAWSAGQGSSPLHF
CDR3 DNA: TGTGCCTGGAGTGCCGGACAGGGAAGTTCACCCCTCCACTTT

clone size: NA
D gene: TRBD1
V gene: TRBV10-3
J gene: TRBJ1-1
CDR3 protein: CAIRGTGSGAEAFF
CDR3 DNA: TGTGCCATCAGGGGGACAGGGAGTGGGGCTGAAGCTTTCTTT

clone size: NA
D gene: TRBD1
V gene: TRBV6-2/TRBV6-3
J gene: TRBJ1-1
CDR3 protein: CASSYSRTGENTEAFF
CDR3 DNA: TGTGCCAGCAGTTACTCGAGGACAGGGGAGAACACTGAAGCTTTCTTT

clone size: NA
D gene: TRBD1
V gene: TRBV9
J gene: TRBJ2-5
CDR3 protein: CASSPRQGWNQETQYF
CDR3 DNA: TGTGCCAGCAGCCCGCGACAGGGATGGAACCAAGAGACCCAGTACTTC

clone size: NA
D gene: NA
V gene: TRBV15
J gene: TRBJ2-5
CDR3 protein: CATSRPWGGETQYF
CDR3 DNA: TGTGCCACCAGCAGACCCTGGGGTGGTGAGACCCAGTACTTC

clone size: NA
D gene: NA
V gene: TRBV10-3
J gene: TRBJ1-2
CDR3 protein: CAISEYGGPPYGYTF
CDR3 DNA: TGTGCCATCAGTGAGTACGGGGGGCCCCCCTATGGCTACACCTTC

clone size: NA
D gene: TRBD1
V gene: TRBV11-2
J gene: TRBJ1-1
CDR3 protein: CASSAPGQGRRDTEAFF
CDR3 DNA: TGTGCCAGCAGCGCACCGGGACAGGGGCGTAGGGACACTGAAGCTTTCTTT

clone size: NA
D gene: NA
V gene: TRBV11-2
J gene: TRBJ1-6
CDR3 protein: CASSLDGGWSPLHF
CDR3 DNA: TGTGCCAGCAGCTTAGACGGGGGCTGGTCACCCCTCCACTTT

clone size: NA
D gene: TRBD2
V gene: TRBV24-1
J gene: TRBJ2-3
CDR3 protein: CATSGARLAGPDTQYF
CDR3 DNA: TGTGCCACCAGTGGGGCGCGACTAGCGGGACCAGATACGCAGTATTTT

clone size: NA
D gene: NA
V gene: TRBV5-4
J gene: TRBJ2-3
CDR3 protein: CASSPGAAAGTDTQYF
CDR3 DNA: TGTGCCAGCAGCCCCGGGGCAGCGGCAGGCACAGATACGCAGTATTTT

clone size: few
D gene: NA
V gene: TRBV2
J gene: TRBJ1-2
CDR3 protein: CASNSQTGLMSYGYTF
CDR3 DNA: TGTGCCAGCAATTCTCAGACAGGACTAATGTCCTATGGCTACACCTTC

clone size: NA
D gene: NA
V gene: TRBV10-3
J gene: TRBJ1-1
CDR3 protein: CAISGAQNTEAFF
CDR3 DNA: TGTGCCATCAGTGGGGCGCAGAACACTGAAGCTTTCTTT

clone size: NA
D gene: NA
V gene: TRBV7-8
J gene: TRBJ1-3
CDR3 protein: CASSLYRVFAGNTIYF
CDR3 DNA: TGTGCCAGCAGCTTGTATCGGGTATTCGCTGGAAACACCATATATTTT

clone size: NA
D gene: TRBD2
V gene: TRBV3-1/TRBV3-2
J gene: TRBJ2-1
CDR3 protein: CASSQGGSGGPNNEQFF
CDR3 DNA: TGTGCCAGCAGCCAAGGAGGAAGCGGGGGGCCCAACAATGAGCAGTTCTTC

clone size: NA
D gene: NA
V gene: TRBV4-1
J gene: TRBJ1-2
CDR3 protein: CASSHPVTGAGYTF
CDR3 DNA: TGCGCCAGCAGCCATCCTGTGACAGGAGCTGGCTACACCTTC

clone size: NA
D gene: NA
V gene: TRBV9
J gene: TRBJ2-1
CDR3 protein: CASSVVGSRDNEQFF
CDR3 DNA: TGTGCCAGCAGCGTAGTCGGGAGCAGGGACAATGAGCAGTTCTTC

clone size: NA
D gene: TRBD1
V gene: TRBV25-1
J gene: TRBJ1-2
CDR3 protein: CASSDVDRGSVHYGYTF
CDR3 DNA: TGTGCCAGCAGTGACGTGGACAGGGGTAGTGTTCACTATGGCTACACCTTC

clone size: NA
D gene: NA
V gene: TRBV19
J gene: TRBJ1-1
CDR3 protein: CASSIGGPEAFF
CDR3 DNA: TGTGCCAGTAGTATAGGGGGCCCTGAAGCTTTCTTT

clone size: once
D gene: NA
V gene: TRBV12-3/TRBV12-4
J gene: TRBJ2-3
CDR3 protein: CASREAGTDTQYF
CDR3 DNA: TGTGCCAGCCGTGAGGCGGGCACAGATACGCAGTATTTT